The clone carrying this T cell receptor (beta chain) has ten or more counts. Assay used: immunoSEQ multiplex PCR; TCRdb lists only in-frame clones, some missing. The sample carries 200,000 to 250,000 clones, approximately 85% recorded once. The sample comes from a study of blood T cell repertoires in COVID-19. The clonotype comes from a woman aged 45-59 years with acute COVID-19. Sequenced sample: PBMCs or T cells enriched from blood (not recorded which).

CDR3 coding DNA: TGTGCCAGCATGGACAGGGGGCGTCAGCCCCAGCATTTT. This encodes CASMDRGRQPQHF. V usage is TRBV6-5 and J usage is TRBJ1-5; 11 nucleotides agree with TRBD1. V shed 7 bases and J 6 bases; nucleotides not matched to a gene: 2. The CDR3 totals 13 residues. The germline gives CDR1 MNHEY, CDR2 SVGAGI.